This T cell receptor beta chain originates from a study of shared clonotypes between healthy human individuals (dated by TCRdb to 2020 to 2021). For the wider study: A couple of women and three men aged 18 to 49 years were included in the cohort. For each donor, CD4 naive and CD4 memory were each run on three plates, CD8 naive on two plates, and CD8 memory on one plate. Blood TCR repertoires of five healthy adults were deeply sequenced to estimate repertoire size and the extent of clonotype sharing between individuals. Different laboratories and diverse techniques were used to prepare libraries and sequence TCR repertoires, to increase sequencing depth and limit assay-specific biases. Each donor's leukapheresis produced roughly between about 0.9 and 9.5 billion PBMCs.

Details on this clone: Its antigen remains undetermined. Base quality data are lacking; no much larger clone is found one base away.

Healthy HIV-negative adults with no recently reported acute infections or vaccinations were included as donors. Every donor was a Caucasian adult residing in Nashville, Tennessee, USA. Magnetic negative selection was used to enrich CD4+ T cells, after which naive cells were positively selected on CD45RA and the negative fraction became the memory subset. After blood collection by leukapheresis, PBMCs were isolated using Ficoll-Histopaque density gradient centrifugation and then cryopreserved in the vapor phase of liquid nitrogen. Purity and quantity of every magnetically sorted T cell population were checked by analytical flow cytometry. Genomic DNA was isolated from every sorted fraction and measured by UV absorbance on a Nanodrop 2000c. Results the study describes overall, beyond this receptor: Only blood was sampled, and tissue TCR repertoires likely differ from those in blood. Because the study included only a small number of donors, the genetic and exposure-history diversity represented was limited. Higher generation probabilities were observed for clonotypes shared by all four sorted-subset donors than for non-shared clonotypes. When a few donors were compared, the shared fraction of clonotypes was around 4.6% for naive CD4, over 3% for naive CD8, roughly 2.3% for memory CD4, and 0.35% to 0.4% for memory CD8. Larger estimated clonotype richness was generally found for naive subsets than for memory subsets. Based on pairwise subsampling, the degree of clonotype sharing among donors was expected to be affected by sequencing depth. Even with the large sequencing depth, rarefaction of the sorted-subset datasets indicated that sequencing was incomplete.

Using the deep immunoSEQ assay, multiplex PCR amplified TCR CDR3 regions from genomic DNA. For each cell subset, the extracted genomic DNA was distributed evenly across all wells of several immunoSEQ 96-well plates, and each plate served as one replicate. For sorted subsets, around 0.2 ug genomic DNA, equal to 30,000 to 35,000 T cell genomes, was loaded into each replicate PCR. The purified libraries were quantified using a Qubit 3.0 fluorometer, sized with a Bioanalyzer 2100, and then quantified again using the KAPA Library Quantification kit. Every immunoSEQ 96-well plate was sequenced on a dedicated single-read 150-cycle Illumina NextSeq 550 flow cell. The authors' analysis ran thus. The immunoSEQ output contained only junctional sequences without quality scores, so filtering could not match that applied to full-length reads. To assign V/J genes and CDR3, sequences were annotated against IMGT germline references using PyIR, a Python wrapper for IgBLAST v1.9. Reads were filtered out if the reads had weak V/J assignments (E-value above 1e-6), no CDR3, stop codons, out-of-frame junctions, or ambiguous translated residues. V3J clonotypes were defined by identical inferred V gene, J gene, and CDR3 amino acid sequence. Percentage overlap between repertoires was calculated by dividing the number of shared unique clonotypes by the size of the smaller repertoire. Richness of each repertoire was evaluated using RTK rarefaction, the Chao1 estimator, and Recon v2.1 estimates of unobserved clonotypes. Generation probabilities were computed with OLGA for all TCRbeta clonotypes obtained by the gDNA method from a handful of donors. Held by TCRdb, this immuneACCESS table contains in-frame sequences only and omits some clones. Under half of the omission traces to an unresolved V gene where checked; the cause of the rest is unknown. V and J calls and clone size are copied from that table; D and trimming were computed from the DNA. The sample data list approximately 1.4 million clones, and around 98% of these were observed just once. Roughly 0.45% of the sample is in the top ten clones.

The CDR3 numbers 13 residues from cysteine through phenylalanine. Only the CDR3 part of the read is kept: 39 bases, read in frame from the first base. In the germline V gene, CDR1 corresponds to SNHLY and CDR2 to FYNNEI. Trimming takes 0 bases from V and 7 bases from J, and the germline ends sit 9 bases apart. The V and J segments used are TRBV2 and TRBJ1-2, with no reliable assignment of the D segment. Sequenced input: naive CD4+ T cells sorted from blood. The cell subset or site label on this specimen signifies: CD45RA+ positively selected. This receptor was obtained from a man between 25 and 39 years old in good health. The CDR3 in this case is CASSEAGRGGYTF. The DNA sequence follows: TGTGCCAGCAGTGAAGCAGGGAGAGGTGGCTACACCTTC.